The clone carrying this TCR beta chain was counted only a few times. Antigen: not known. The sample originates from a study of a mutant IDH1 vaccine in newly diagnosed glioma. Across the study: Vaccination began 4-6 weeks post radiotherapy alone, or with temozolomide cycles. Findings and caveats of the study: Induction of immune responses by the vaccine occurred in about 93% of patients.

The V end lost 4 bases, the J end lost 0 bases, and 10 bases lay between the germline ends. The CDR3 spans 16 residues. Germline loops: CDR1 LNHDA, CDR2 SQIVND (reference sequence). Method: immunoSEQ multiplex PCR; TCRdb's copy keeps in-frame clones and lacks some. Among 30,000 to 40,000 clones listed, roughly 76% were seen once. Time point: week 5, during vaccination. Each dose delivered 300 ug of mutant IDH1 20-mer peptide subcutaneously with imiquimod. The chain employs TRBV19 and TRBJ2-6, with D possibly being TRBD1 (5 bases). This TCR derives from a man aged 50 to 59 with glioma. Sequences were derived from PBMCs, sampled from a glioma patient whose treatment included an IDH1 peptide vaccine. This CDR3 reads CASSRYRSSGANVLTF. In DNA, the CDR3 is TGTGCCAGTAGTAGATACAGGAGCTCTGGGGCCAACGTCCTGACTTTC. Full variable domain (missing parts from reference TRBV19 and TRBJ2-6): DGGITQSPKYLFRKEGQNVTLSCEQNLNHDAMYWYRQDPGQGLRLIYYSQIVNDFQKGDIAEGYSVSREKKESFPLTVTSAQKNPTAFYLCASSRYRSSGANVLTFGAGSRLTVL.